A single sample is the source of the 31 T cell receptor beta chains below, sequenced in a study of cytomegalovirus exposure and HLA in healthy donors. PCR used 60 Vbeta primers and 13 Jbeta primers. Profiled with immunoSEQ multiplex PCR; TCRdb holds only in-frame clones, not every one. The sample contains hundreds of thousands of clones, around 66% of which appear only once. The sequencing input was PBMCs. The origin of the receptors is a female donor in good health and CMV-seronegative.

This chain connects TRBV11-2 to TRBJ2-1, with D perhaps matching TRBD2 (6 bases). The CDR3 has 18 residues. The V end lost 2 bases, the J end lost 4 bases, and 21 bases lay between the germline ends. Germline CDR1 is SGHAT and CDR2 is FQNNGV. The CDR3 is CASSLIPLAKGLYNEQFF. As DNA, the CDR3 is TGTGCCAGCAGCTTAATACCGCTAGCGAAGGGATTGTACAATGAGCAGTTCTTC. The variable domain in full, with the rest retrieved from reference TRBV11-2 and TRBJ2-1, is EAGVAQSPRYKIIEKRQSVAFWCNPISGHATLYWYQQILGQGPKLLIQFQNNGVVDDSQLPKDRFSAERLKGVDSTLKIQPAKLEDSAVYLCASSLIPLAKGLYNEQFFGPGTRLTVL.

This clone was detected a few times. This chain connects TRBV6-1 to TRBJ1-5; TRBD1 agrees at 7 bases. With V trimmed by 4 bases and J by 6 bases, 6 bases remained unmatched. This CDR3 region has 14 residues. Germline values: CDR1 MNHNS, CDR2 SASEGT. The CDR3 nucleotides read TGTGCCAGCAGTGCCCCAGGGACAGCTCAGCCCCAGCATTTT. Translation gives CASSAPGTAQPQHF.

This chain uses TRBV29-1 with TRBJ2-3; TRBD1 agrees at 7 bases. The CDR3 contains 12 residues. V lost 7 bases to trimming and J lost 3 bases; unmatched junction nucleotides: 4. Germline lookup yields CDR1 SQVTM and CDR2 ANQGSEA. The CDR3 here is CSGEQGTDTQYF. In DNA form, the CDR3 reads TGCAGCGGGGAACAGGGGACAGATACGCAGTATTTT.

The rearrangement links TRBV7-9 to TRBJ2-7; D possibly corresponds to TRBD2 (7 bases). Between the trimmed V and J ends, which lost 5 bases and 1 base, there was a span of 18 bases. This CDR3 is built from 16 residues. The germline gives CDR1 SEHNR, CDR2 FQNEAQ (reference sequence). The DNA for the CDR3 is TGTGCCAGCAGCCCAAACAAAGGGGGGGAATCCTACGAGCAGTACTTC. Protein product: CASSPNKGGESYEQYF.

The chain recombines TRBV7-9 with TRBJ2-7; D uncertain. Looked up from germline, CDR1 is SEHNR and CDR2 is FQNEAQ (reference sequence). V lost 5 bases to trimming and J lost 7 bases, with 9 bases between them. This CDR3 is built from 11 residues. CDR3 coding DNA: TGTGCCAGCAGCGCGTCTAAAGAGCAGTACTTC. Translation: CASSASKEQYF. Variable domain in full (rest from reference TRBV7-9 and TRBJ2-7): DTGVSQNPRHKITKRGQNVTFRCDPISEHNRLYWYRQTLGQGPEFLTYFQNEAQLEKSRLLSDRFSAERPKGSFSTLEIQRTEQGDSAMYLCASSASKEQYFGPGTRLTVT.

This rearrangement joins TRBV5-6 to TRBJ2-1, with TRBD2 identical over 8 bases. The length of the CDR3 is 18 residues. Germline V lookup: CDR1 SGHDT, CDR2 YYEEEE. Trimming cost V 1 base and J 5 bases; bases outside gene matches: 14. CDR3 DNA: TGTGCCAGCAGCTTGACGGTGAAGCGGGAGTGGGGTGACAATGAGCAGTTCTTC. Translating gives CASSLTVKREWGDNEQFF.

This chain links TRBV19 with TRBJ2-5, with 10 bases aligning to TRBD1. CDR1 LNHDA and CDR2 SQIVND come from the germline V gene (reference sequence). After removal of 7 bases from V and 4 bases from J, the junction contained 3 bases not matched to a gene. The CDR3 runs to 13 residues. The CDR3, as DNA: TGTGCCAGTACCCGGGACAGGGGAGAGACCCAGTACTTC. Translated: CASTRDRGETQYF.

In nucleotides, the CDR3 is TGCGCCAGCAGCTACGACAGGTCCGGGGGCTACACCTTC. This translates into CASSYDRSGGYTF. The chain carries TRBV5-1 and TRBJ1-2; tentative D call: TRBD1 (6 bases). The CDR3 is 13 residues long. V lost 3 bases, J lost 8 bases, and 14 bases lay in between. The V gene's germline CDR1 is SGHRS and CDR2 YFSETQ.

V gene TRBV7-3 combines with J gene TRBJ1-1, with no clear D. Germline V CDR1 and CDR2: SGHTA, FQGTGA. Deletions cut 5 bases from V and 0 bases from J, with 13 bases between. The CDR3 runs 15 residues. The CDR3: CASSATGGMNTEAFF. The CDR3 DNA follows: TGTGCCAGCAGCGCTACCGGAGGCATGAACACTGAAGCTTTCTTT.

The chain uses TRBV28 and TRBJ2-3; D is ambiguous. CDR3 length: 11 residues. Trimming pared 6 bases from V and 5 bases from J, leaving 6 bases between. Germline-derived CDR1 and CDR2 are MDHEN and SYDVKM. CDR3 residues: CASSYIDTQYF. The CDR3 nucleotides are TGTGCCAGCAGCTATATAGATACGCAGTATTTT.

The chain uses TRBV6-5 and TRBJ1-3; unclear D gene. Trimming cost V 0 bases and J 3 bases, with 9 bases left between them. The V gene's germline CDR1 is MNHEY and CDR2 SVGAGI. This CDR3 comprises 15 residues. CDR3 bases: TGTGCCAGCAGTTACTCGAGAGTTGTTGGAAACACCATATATTTT. Amino acids: CASSYSRVVGNTIYF.

The rearrangement joins TRBV9 to TRBJ2-1, with TRBD2 identical over 7 bases. Germline loops: CDR1 SGDLS, CDR2 YYNGEE. Trimming took 4 bases from V and 6 from J; bases not matched to a gene: 10. The CDR3 runs 15 residues. The CDR3 coding sequence is TGTGCCAGCAGCCCCCACACCAGCGGGGCCAATGAGCAGTTCTTC. It yields the protein CASSPHTSGANEQFF.

The V call is TRBV7-6, the J call TRBJ2-5, with 10 bases that match TRBD2. Germline assignment: CDR1 SGHVS and CDR2 FNYEAQ. This CDR3 has 16 residues. The trim removed 5 bases at V and 0 bases at J, leaving 6 bases unmatched. CDR3 residues: CASSPTSGNYQETQYF. In DNA, the CDR3 is TGTGCCAGCAGCCCCACTAGCGGGAACTACCAAGAGACCCAGTACTTC.

This chain joins TRBV30 and TRBJ2-7; 14 nucleotides agree with TRBD2. Germline CDR1 reads GTSNPN; CDR2 reads SVGIG (reference sequence). J gave up 6 bases and V 4 bases, and 8 bases lay outside the gene matches. The length of the CDR3 is 15 residues. CDR3: CAWTGGLAGVREQYF. CDR3 nucleotides: TGTGCCTGGACCGGGGGACTAGCGGGAGTTCGCGAGCAGTACTTC.

The rearrangement links TRBV27 to TRBJ1-5, with a weak D call TRBD1 (5 bases). The CDR3 has 14 residues. The germline gives CDR1 MNHEY, CDR2 SMNVEV (reference sequence). The ends were cut back, 5 bases at V and 4 bases at J, with 12 bases in the middle. CDR3 nucleotides: TGTGCCAGCAGTCCCCTGGGGGGTAATCAGCCCCAGCATTTT. Its protein product is CASSPLGGNQPQHF.

This clone was observed a single time. The V gene is TRBV27, the J gene TRBJ2-1, with TRBD2 identical over 10 bases. CDR1 and CDR2 from the germline V gene are MNHEY and SMNVEV (reference sequence). The CDR3 loop spans 15 amino acids. Trimming took 5 bases from V and 4 from J; bases not matched to a gene: 5. CDR3 coding DNA: TGTGCCAGCAGTCCAAGCGGGAGGGATTACAATGAGCAGTTCTTC. Translating it yields CASSPSGRDYNEQFF.

Only one count was recorded for this clone. The chain combines TRBV5-6 with TRBJ1-6, with TRBD1 identical over 8 bases. With V trimmed by 4 bases and J by 6 bases, 3 bases remained unmatched. The CDR3 covers 14 residues. Germline V gives CDR1 SGHDT, CDR2 YYEEEE. The CDR3 here is CASSLGQANSPLHF. Here the CDR3 DNA reads TGTGCCAGCAGCCTGGGACAGGCTAATTCACCCCTCCACTTT.

This clone has just one count. J is TRBJ2-1 and V is TRBV11-3; 8 nucleotides align to TRBD2. CDR3 size: 14 residues. V shed 0 bases and J 10 bases; nucleotides not matched to a gene: 5. Germline values: CDR1 SGHNT, CDR2 YENEEA. CDR3 DNA: TGTGCCAGCAGCTTAGATAAGCGGGGGTACGAGCAGTTCTTC. Translated: CASSLDKRGYEQFF. Based on the CDR3 plus reference TRBV11-3 and TRBJ2-1, the full variable domain is EAGVVQSPRYKIIEKKQPVAFWCNPISGHNTLYWYLQNLGQGPELLIRYENEEAVDDSQLPKDRFSAERLKGVDSTLKIQPAELGDSAVYLCASSLDKRGYEQFFGPGTRLTVL.

The gene calls are TRBV10-1 and TRBJ2-2, with 9 positions matching TRBD2. The CDR3 loop spans 15 amino acids. J lost 7 bases, V lost 5 bases, and 8 bases had no gene match. Germline CDR1 WNHNN, CDR2 SYGVQD (reference sequence). The CDR3 sequence: CASSQEVAGVGELFF. The CDR3 nucleotides are TGCGCCAGCAGTCAGGAGGTAGCGGGAGTCGGGGAGCTGTTTTTT.

This chain connects TRBV28 to TRBJ2-1, with 9 bases that match TRBD2. CDR3 length: 17 residues. Per the germline V gene, CDR1 is MDHEN and CDR2 is SYDVKM. J lost 6 bases, V lost 6 bases, and 15 bases had no gene match. DNA of the CDR3: TGTGCCAGCAGCTCCCGCGGTGAGACTAGCGGAAGCAATGAGCAGTTCTTC. It is translated as CASSSRGETSGSNEQFF.

The rearrangement joins TRBV5-4 to TRBJ1-6, with a possible D match to TRBD1 (5 bases). Trimming cost V 0 bases and J 5 bases, with 9 bases left between them. The CDR3 contains 15 residues. Germline lookup yields CDR1 SGHNT and CDR2 YYREEE (reference sequence). The CDR3 DNA sequence: TGTGCCAGCAGCTTGGGGGGCTCTAATAATTCACCCCTCCACTTT. Translating it yields CASSLGGSNNSPLHF.

This clone was seen just once. The chain employs TRBV7-8 and TRBJ2-3; maybe TRBD1 (5 bases). V was trimmed by 5 bases and J by 1 base, leaving 13 bases between them. From germline, CDR1 is SGHVS and CDR2 FQNEAQ. This CDR3 comprises 15 residues. This CDR3 reads CASSLGPGRTDTQYF. DNA for the CDR3: TGTGCCAGCAGCCTCGGGCCAGGGCGCACAGATACGCAGTATTTT.

This chain uses TRBV2 with TRBJ1-4; 9 nucleotides line up with TRBD1. Germline V gene lookup returns CDR1 SNHLY and CDR2 FYNNEI. CDR3 length: 14 residues. V shed 6 bases, J shed 4 bases, and the junction held 3 bases outside the gene matches. CDR3 DNA sequence: TGTGCCAGCAGACCGGGACAGGGTAATGAAAAACTGTTTTTT. Amino acid sequence: CASRPGQGNEKLFF.

This sequence joins TRBV30 and TRBJ2-1; 13 bases align to TRBD2. The germline V gene encodes CDR1 GTSNPN and CDR2 SVGIG (reference sequence). V lost 3 bases, J lost 5 bases, and 1 base stayed unmatched. The CDR3 is 14 residues long. The CDR3 DNA is TGTGCCTGGAGCGGACTAGCGGGAGACAATGAGCAGTTCTTC. As protein: CAWSGLAGDNEQFF.

In its sample, this clone was seen a few times. The rearrangement uses TRBV6-5 and TRBJ1-1; the match to TRBD1 covers 7 bases. This CDR3 has 14 residues. Germline trimming cut 6 bases from V and 4 bases from J; bases unmatched to any gene: 8. In germline, CDR1 is MNHEY, CDR2 SVGAGI. The CDR3 DNA reads TGTGCCAGCAGCCGAGTTCAGGGGGGCACTGAAGCTTTCTTT. It specifies CASSRVQGGTEAFF.

This chain connects TRBV7-9 to TRBJ2-3; the D gene is possibly TRBD1 (6 bases). The V end lost 5 bases, the J end lost 3 bases, and 18 bases lay between the germline ends. Germline CDR1 SEHNR, CDR2 FQNEAQ (reference sequence). The CDR3 sequence is 16 residues long. CDR3 region: CASSPLRGFVTDTQYF. The DNA of the CDR3 is TGTGCCAGCAGCCCCCTCAGGGGTTTCGTAACAGATACGCAGTATTTT.

The chain recombines TRBV18 with TRBJ2-7, with TRBD1 matching over 8 bases. Per germline, CDR1 KGHSH and CDR2 LQKENI. This CDR3 is 12 amino acids long. Trimming removed 5 bases from V and 3 bases from J; junction bases left unmatched: 0. The CDR3 DNA reads as TGTGCCAGCTCAACAGGGGGCTACGAGCAGTACTTC. Translating it yields CASSTGGYEQYF.

The chain recombines TRBV25-1 with TRBJ2-1; 7 nucleotides line up with TRBD2. Germline-derived CDR1 and CDR2 are MGHDK and SYGVNS. The length of the CDR3 is 17 residues. The J segment lost 8 bases and the V segment lost 2 bases, leaving 15 bases of the junction unmatched. The CDR3 sequence: CASSEGGGWEGYDEQFF. CDR3 nucleotides: TGTGCCAGCAGTGAAGGGGGAGGGTGGGAGGGGTACGATGAGCAGTTCTTC.

CDR3 sequence: CASSEAQGRVVVNTEAFF. The CDR3 DNA reads as TGTGCCAGCAGTGAAGCGCAGGGCAGGGTTGTCGTGAACACTGAAGCTTTCTTT. The chain has TRBV6-1 and TRBJ1-1, with D maybe TRBD1 (5 bases). Trimming cost V 0 bases and J 0 bases, with 17 bases left between them. Germline V gives CDR1 MNHNS, CDR2 SASEGT. This CDR3 spans 18 amino acids.

This chain uses TRBV28 with TRBJ2-1; D gene unclear. The CDR3 length is 15 residues. Per germline, CDR1 MDHEN and CDR2 SYDVKM. The V and J ends lost 2 bases and 0 bases respectively, with 8 bases between them. The CDR3 nucleotides read TGTGCCAGCAGTTTAAGCCGGAGCTCCTACAATGAGCAGTTCTTC. Protein sequence: CASSLSRSSYNEQFF.

CDR3 DNA sequence: TGTGCCAGCAGTGACTCGTGGGGTAGCGGGGATTACAATGAGCAGTTCTTC. It translates to CASSDSWGSGDYNEQFF. The V gene is TRBV6-4, the J gene TRBJ2-1, with 8 bases matching TRBD2. This CDR3 is built from 17 residues. The germline CDR1 and CDR2 sequences are MRHNA and SNTAGT. The ends lost 0 bases at V and 4 bases at J; junction bases unmatched: 8.